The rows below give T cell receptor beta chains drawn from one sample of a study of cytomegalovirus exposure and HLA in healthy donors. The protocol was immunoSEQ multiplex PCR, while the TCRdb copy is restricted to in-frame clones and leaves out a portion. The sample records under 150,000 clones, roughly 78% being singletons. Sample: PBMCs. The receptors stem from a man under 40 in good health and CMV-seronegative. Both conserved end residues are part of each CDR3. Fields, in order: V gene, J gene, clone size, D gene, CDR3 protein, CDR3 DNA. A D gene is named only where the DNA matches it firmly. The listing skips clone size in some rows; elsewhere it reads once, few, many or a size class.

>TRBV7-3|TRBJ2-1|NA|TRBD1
CASSLIPGTGYNEQFF
TGTGCCAGCAGCTTAATTCCCGGGACAGGGTACAATGAGCAGTTCTTC
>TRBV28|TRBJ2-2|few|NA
CASSLLAEMNTGELFF
TGTGCCAGCAGTTTATTGGCGGAGATGAACACCGGGGAGCTGTTTTTT
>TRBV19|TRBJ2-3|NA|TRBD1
CASTGQASTDTQYF
TGTGCCAGCACAGGACAGGCTAGCACAGATACGCAGTATTTT
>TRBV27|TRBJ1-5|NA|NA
CASSLRGNSNQPQHF
TGTGCCAGCAGTTTAAGGGGGAATAGCAATCAGCCCCAGCATTTT
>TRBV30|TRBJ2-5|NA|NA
CAWSRSGIEYQETQYF
TGTGCCTGGAGTCGGTCCGGGATCGAGTACCAAGAGACCCAGTACTTC
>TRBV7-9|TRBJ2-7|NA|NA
CASSLIQGPPYEQYF
TGTGCCAGCAGCTTAATCCAGGGTCCCCCCTACGAGCAGTACTTC
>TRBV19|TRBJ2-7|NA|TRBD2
CASSIGLADTYEQYF
TGTGCCAGTAGTATTGGACTAGCAGATACCTACGAGCAGTACTTC
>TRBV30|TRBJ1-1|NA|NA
CAWRSLRDTEAFF
TGTGCCTGGAGGTCTCTGAGAGACACTGAAGCTTTCTTT
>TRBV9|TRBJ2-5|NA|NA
CASSVSSETQYF
TGTGCCAGCAGCGTATCTTCAGAGACCCAGTACTTC
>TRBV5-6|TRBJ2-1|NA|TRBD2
CASSPPTSGRDLSYNEQFF
TGTGCCAGCAGCCCCCCGACTAGCGGGAGGGACCTCTCCTACAATGAGCAGTTCTTC
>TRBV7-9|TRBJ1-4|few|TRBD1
CASSSAGRGYEKLFF
TGTGCCAGCAGCTCCGCAGGCAGGGGGTATGAAAAACTGTTTTTT
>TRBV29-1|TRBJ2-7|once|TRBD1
CSVEHGTGSYEQYF
TGCAGCGTTGAGCACGGGACAGGGTCCTACGAGCAGTACTTC
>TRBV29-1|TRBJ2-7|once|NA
CSVVREGTTYEQYF
TGCAGCGTTGTCAGGGAGGGGACAACCTACGAGCAGTACTTC
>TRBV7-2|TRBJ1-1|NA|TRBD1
CASSFSGTANTEAFF
TGTGCCAGCAGCTTCTCCGGGACAGCGAACACTGAAGCTTTCTTT
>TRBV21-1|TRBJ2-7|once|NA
CASSKSLRAFPSYEQYF
TGTGCCAGCAGCAAATCCCTCAGGGCCTTTCCATCCTACGAGCAGTACTTC
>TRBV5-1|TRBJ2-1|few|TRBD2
CASSFGTSGLNEQFF
TGCGCCAGCAGCTTCGGGACTAGCGGACTCAATGAGCAGTTCTTC
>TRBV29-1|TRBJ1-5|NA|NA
CSVEVGGSSNQPQHF
TGCAGCGTTGAAGTAGGGGGATCGAGCAATCAGCCCCAGCATTTT
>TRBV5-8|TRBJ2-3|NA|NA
CASSLNRHVGTDTQYF
TGTGCCAGCAGCTTGAACCGACATGTAGGCACAGATACGCAGTATTTT
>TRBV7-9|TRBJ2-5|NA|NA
CASTTTAPYQETQYF
TGTGCCAGCACCACGACAGCCCCGTACCAAGAGACCCAGTACTTC
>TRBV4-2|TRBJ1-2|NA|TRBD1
CASSQTTGGPNYGYTF
TGTGCCAGCAGCCAGACAACAGGGGGCCCTAACTATGGCTACACCTTC
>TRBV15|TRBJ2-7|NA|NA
CATSRDLVTATEQYF
TGTGCCACCAGCAGAGATTTAGTGACAGCCACTGAGCAGTACTTC
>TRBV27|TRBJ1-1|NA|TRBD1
CASSLFARQGVDTEAFF
TGTGCCAGCAGTTTATTTGCCCGACAGGGAGTGGACACTGAAGCTTTCTTT
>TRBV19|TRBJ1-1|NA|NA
CATRAWMNTEAFF
TGTGCCACGAGGGCCTGGATGAACACTGAAGCTTTCTTT
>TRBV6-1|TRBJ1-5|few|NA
CASNYRNQPQHF
TGTGCCAGCAATTATCGCAATCAGCCCCAGCATTTT
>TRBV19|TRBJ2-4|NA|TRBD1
CASSPDRGPGMQYF
TGTGCCAGTAGCCCGGACAGGGGCCCTGGCATGCAGTACTTC
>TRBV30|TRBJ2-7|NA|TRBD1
CAWSVVGQGASYEQYF
TGTGCCTGGAGTGTTGTCGGGCAGGGGGCTTCCTACGAGCAGTACTTC
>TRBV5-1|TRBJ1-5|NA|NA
CASSMSTGANQPQHF
TGCGCCAGCAGCATGTCGACAGGAGCGAATCAGCCCCAGCATTTT
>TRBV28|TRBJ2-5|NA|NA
CASKHRDSALQTQYF
TGTGCCAGCAAGCATAGGGACTCAGCGTTGCAGACCCAGTACTTC
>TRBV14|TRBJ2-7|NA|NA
CASSQGGASSSYKQYF
TGTGCCAGCAGCCAGGGGGGGGCGTCGAGCTCCTACAAGCAGTACTTC
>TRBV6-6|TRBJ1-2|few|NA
CAIESYSRLFYGYTF
TGTGCCATCGAGAGCTACTCCAGGCTTTTCTATGGCTACACCTTC
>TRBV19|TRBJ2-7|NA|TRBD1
CASSTTGTGLYEQYF
TGTGCCAGTAGTACCACCGGGACAGGTCTCTACGAGCAGTACTTC
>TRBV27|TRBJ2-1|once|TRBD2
CASTKRTSGVVEQFF
TGTGCCAGCACTAAACGGACTAGCGGGGTCGTTGAGCAGTTCTTC
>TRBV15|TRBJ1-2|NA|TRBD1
CATSRVAGGYGYPF
TGTGCCACCAGCAGAGTCGCAGGGGGCTATGGCTACCCCTTC
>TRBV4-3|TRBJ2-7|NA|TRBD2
CASSQERLATYEQYF
TGCGCCAGCAGCCAAGAAAGACTAGCTACCTACGAGCAGTACTTC
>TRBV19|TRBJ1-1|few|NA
CASSIWVADTEAFF
TGTGCCAGTAGTATCTGGGTGGCGGACACTGAAGCTTTCTTT
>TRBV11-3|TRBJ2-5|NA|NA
CASRGGETQYF
TGTGCCAGCAGGGGGGGAGAGACCCAGTACTTC
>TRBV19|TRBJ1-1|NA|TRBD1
CASSPILNRGVMNTEAFF
TGTGCCAGTAGTCCTATACTCAACAGGGGAGTCATGAACACTGAAGCTTTCTTT
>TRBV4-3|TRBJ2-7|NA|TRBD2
CASSRTVSGSPSEQYF
TGCGCCAGCAGCCGCACCGTAAGCGGGAGCCCCTCCGAGCAGTACTTC
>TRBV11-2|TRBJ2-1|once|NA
CASSRLGAVFYNEQFF
TGTGCCAGCAGCCGGCTGGGGGCGGTGTTTTACAATGAGCAGTTCTTC
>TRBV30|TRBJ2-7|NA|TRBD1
CAWRRKFAGQGAEQYF
TGTGCCTGGAGACGCAAATTTGCGGGACAGGGGGCCGAGCAGTACTTC
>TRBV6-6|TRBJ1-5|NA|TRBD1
CASSVQGFQPQHF
TGTGCCAGCAGTGTACAGGGGTTCCAGCCCCAGCATTTT
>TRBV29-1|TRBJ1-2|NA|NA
CSVRRDPGYTF
TGCAGCGTTCGGAGGGATCCTGGCTACACCTTC
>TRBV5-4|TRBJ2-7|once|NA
CASSLVGNEQYF
TGTGCCAGCAGCTTGGTCGGTAACGAGCAGTACTTC
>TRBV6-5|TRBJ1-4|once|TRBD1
CASSYVAGGTNEKLFF
TGTGCCAGCAGTTACGTGGCAGGGGGAACTAATGAAAAACTGTTTTTT
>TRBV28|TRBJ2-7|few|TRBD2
CASISSGTSTDLGSYEQYF
TGTGCCAGCATATCGAGCGGGACTAGTACTGACTTGGGGTCCTACGAGCAGTACTTC
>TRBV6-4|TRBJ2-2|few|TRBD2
CASSGLADTGELFF
TGTGCCAGCAGTGGACTAGCGGACACCGGGGAGCTGTTTTTT
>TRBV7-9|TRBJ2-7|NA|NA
CASSLDGAAPTFYEQYF
TGTGCCAGCAGCTTGGATGGGGCCGCCCCGACGTTCTACGAGCAGTACTTC
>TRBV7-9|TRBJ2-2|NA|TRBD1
CSSRAGTGQNTGELFF
TGTTCCAGCAGGGCCGGGACAGGGCAGAACACCGGGGAGCTGTTTTTT
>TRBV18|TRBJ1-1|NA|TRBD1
CASSPLTGLRSNTEAFF
TGTGCCAGCTCACCGCTGACAGGGCTTAGGTCGAACACTGAAGCTTTCTTT
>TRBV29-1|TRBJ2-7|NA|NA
CSIWTPRYNEQYF
TGCAGCATCTGGACACCCCGGTACAACGAGCAGTACTTC